Shown below are 18 T cell receptor beta chains from a single sample sequenced in a study of blood T cells in healthy people across ages (dated by TCRdb to between 2015 and 2016). Library construction relied on 5' RACE. The reads were generated on an Illumina HiSeq 2500. A second PCR of about 6 to 11 cycles was run with a J-beta primer mix and a sample-barcoded 5' primer. TCRdb trimmed the raw reads at Q25, called clones with MiXCR and kept productive beta chains. Identical CDR3 proteins give one entry, which carries the most common genes and DNA. The sample yields around 1,700,000 distinct CDR3 sequences; approximately 28% were counted once. The ten largest clonotypes hold less than 9.5% of the sample. The sample consisted of blood. These TCRs come from a woman under 40 in good health.

In its sample, this clonotype was seen a few times. The CDR3: CASSSPGLAVLTQYF. The CDR3 DNA is TGTGCCAGCAGCTCGCCGGGACTAGCGGTGCTCACCCAGTACTTC. The chain uses TRBV28 and TRBJ2-5, with 11 nucleotides matching TRBD2. Germline CDR1 MDHEN, CDR2 SYDVKM. J gave up 8 bases and V 6 bases, and 11 bases lay outside the gene matches. The CDR3 length is 15 residues.

Points on this clonotype: A single base separates this from a much larger clone, so it may be a read error. This chain connects TRBV29-1 to TRBJ2-1; a possible D gene is TRBD2 (5 bases). Germline-derived CDR1 and CDR2 are SQVTM and ANQGSEA. CDR3 size: 14 residues. Trimming pared 8 bases from V and 6 bases from J, leaving 20 bases between. The CDR3 here is CSSRGLVGFNEQFF. The CDR3 DNA is TGCAGCTCCCGCGGGCTAGTGGGGTTCAATGAGCAGTTCTTC.

This clonotype was observed a few times. This chain links TRBV10-3 with TRBJ1-1; 8 positions agree with TRBD1. Unmatched junction bases numbered 4, after V lost 2 bases and J lost 5 bases. CDR3 size: 14 residues. From germline, CDR1 is ENHRY and CDR2 SYGVKD. As DNA, the CDR3 is TGTGCCATCAGTGAGGCCAGGGGGCTTACTGAAGCTTTCTTT. It codes for CAISEARGLTEAFF.

With respect to this clonotype: A much larger clone sits a single nucleotide away, making a read error possible. The rearrangement joins TRBV10-3 to TRBJ2-1; 9 bases are a match to TRBD2. CDR3 length: 14 amino acids. Germline lookup yields CDR1 ENHRY and CDR2 SYGVKD. Trimming cost V 6 bases and J 5 bases; bases outside gene matches: 5. The CDR3 bases are TGTGCCATCAGGGCTAGCGGGAATGACAATGAGCAGTTCTTC. Protein product: CAIRASGNDNEQFF.

This sequence joins TRBV18 and TRBJ2-1; D gene unclear. Trimming stripped 1 base from V and 5 bases from J, with 6 bases between. Germline-derived CDR1 and CDR2 are KGHSH and LQKENI. The CDR3 sequence is 13 residues long. The CDR3 bases are TGTGCCAGCTCACCACAGGAGAACAATGAGCAGTTCTTC. This sequence encodes CASSPQENNEQFF.

The chain uses TRBV7-9 and TRBJ1-6; D gene ambiguous. The CDR3 length is 14 residues. V shed 5 bases and J shed 6 bases, with 11 bases lying between them. Per germline, CDR1 SEHNR and CDR2 FQNEAQ (reference sequence). For the CDR3, the DNA is TGTGCCAGCAGCCCTTCCGTACTTAATTCACCCCTCCACTTT. The encoded protein is CASSPSVLNSPLHF.

This chain connects TRBV7-2 to TRBJ2-1, with 10 nucleotides matching TRBD1. Germline V CDR1 and CDR2: SGHTA, FQGNSA. V lost 5 bases to trimming and J lost 10 bases; unmatched junction nucleotides: 14. CDR3 length: 16 amino acids. The CDR3 bases are TGTGCCAGCAGCCTAGACGGGACAGGGGCCGTTGGCGAGCAGTTCTTC. This translates into CASSLDGTGAVGEQFF.

The chain has TRBV7-9 and TRBJ2-7, with unresolved D. CDR1 is SEHNR and CDR2 is FQNEAQ in the germline V gene (reference sequence). Trimming took off 4 bases at V and 6 bases at J, with 19 bases between the two ends. This CDR3 has 15 amino acids. The CDR3 sequence is CASSSQSARRTEQYF. DNA of the CDR3: TGTGCCAGCAGCTCTCAATCAGCGAGACGCACCGAGCAGTACTTC.

This clonotype was counted between two and nine times. V and J are TRBV5-1 and TRBJ2-3; tentative D call: TRBD1 (7 bases). V was clipped by 0 bases and J by 4 bases, with 12 bases between them. The germline CDR1 and CDR2 sequences are SGHRS and YFSETQ. CDR3 length: 15 amino acids. The CDR3 nucleotides are TGCGCCAGCAGCTTGGGCCTCAGGGGGGCAGATACGCAGTATTTT. Translation gives CASSLGLRGADTQYF.

This clonotype was seen just once. The J gene is TRBJ2-1, the V gene TRBV20-1, with 8 positions matching TRBD2. The germline V gene encodes CDR1 DFQATT and CDR2 SNEGSKA (reference sequence). V was clipped by 5 bases and J by 12 bases; unmatched bases: 18. CDR3 length: 15 amino acids. The CDR3 protein is CSAGISGGAEFVQFF. Written as DNA, the CDR3 is TGCAGTGCTGGAATCTCGGGGGGGGCTGAGTTTGTGCAGTTCTTC.

Regarding this clonotype: It may be a read error: a sequence one base away is much more abundant. This chain uses TRBV5-5 with TRBJ2-5, with D maybe TRBD1 (5 bases). The V gene lost 3 bases and the J gene lost 2 bases, with 11 bases spanning the gap. Looked up from germline, CDR1 is SGHKS and CDR2 is YYEKEE (reference sequence). The CDR3 has 14 residues. DNA of the CDR3: TGTGCCAGCAGCTGGCTGTCAGGGCAAGAGACCCAGTACTTC. Protein sequence: CASSWLSGQETQYF.

This clonotype was observed a few times. The chain joins TRBV20-1 to TRBJ2-1; D is undetermined. Germline CDR1 DFQATT, CDR2 SNEGSKA (reference sequence). CDR3 size: 13 residues. The germline V and J ends were trimmed by 3 bases and 0 bases, with 6 bases remaining between them. The DNA for the CDR3 is TGCAGTGCTAGTAGCAACTCCTACAATGAGCAGTTCTTC. Its protein is CSASSNSYNEQFF.

J is TRBJ2-1 and V is TRBV20-1; 9 bases fit TRBD2. The better agreement between TRBJ2-7 and the DNA end casts doubt on the J call. This CDR3 region has 18 residues. The germline V gene has CDR1 DFQATT and CDR2 SNEGSKA (reference sequence). As DNA, the CDR3 is TGCAGTGCACCCCGGGTAGCGGGAGAACTTAGCTCCTACAATGAGCAGTACTTC. Residues: CSAPRVAGELSSYNEQYF.

This sequence joins TRBV7-2 and TRBJ2-7; 7 bases are shared with TRBD2. Germline CDR1 is SGHTA and CDR2 is FQGNSA. CDR3 length equals 15 residues. V was pared by 1 base and J by 2 bases, with 5 bases of the junction left unmatched. The CDR3 DNA follows: TGTGCCAGCAGCTTAGATGGGGGGGAGCCCTACGAGCAGTACTTC. Amino acid sequence: CASSLDGGEPYEQYF.

Many counts were recorded for this clonotype. The chain has TRBV3-1 and TRBJ2-7; D might be TRBD1 or TRBD2, each matching 6 bases. The V gene lost 1 base and the J gene lost 7 bases, with 11 bases spanning the gap. The CDR3 is 13 amino acids. Germline loops: CDR1 LGHDT, CDR2 YNNKEL (reference sequence). CDR3 residues: CASSQGGAREQYF. CDR3 nucleotides: TGTGCCAGCAGCCAAGGGGGGGCGAGAGAGCAGTACTTC.

J is TRBJ1-6 and V is TRBV12-3 or TRBV12-4; a weak D match, TRBD1 (5 bases). The CDR3 is 17 amino acids. V lost 5 bases and J lost 7, with 21 bases in between. The CDR3 DNA reads as TGTGCCAGCAGTACAACGGGGCCGGGGGAGCGAAATTCACCCCTCCACTTT. Translation gives CASSTTGPGERNSPLHF.

This clonotype was detected many times. The chain carries TRBV2 and TRBJ2-1; no clear D. CDR3 length equals 13 residues. Germline loops: CDR1 SNHLY, CDR2 FYNNEI. The ends were cut back, 3 bases at V and 0 bases at J, with 3 bases in the middle. The DNA of the CDR3 is TGTGCCAGCAGTGATCCCTCCTACAATGAGCAGTTCTTC. Its translation is CASSDPSYNEQFF.

V is TRBV20-1 and J is TRBJ2-5; 11 nucleotides match TRBD1. Losses at the gene ends were 6 bases for V and 5 bases for J; bases not matched to a gene: 17. This CDR3 contains 17 residues. Per germline, CDR1 DFQATT and CDR2 SNEGSKA (reference sequence). CDR3 sequence reads: CSANKDRGLMEWETQYF. DNA of the CDR3: TGCAGTGCCAACAAGGACAGGGGGCTAATGGAATGGGAGACCCAGTACTTC.